The source of this T cell receptor beta chain is a study of identical twins (dated by TCRdb to about 2016). Some background on the complete study: The study deep-sequenced TCR alpha and beta repertoires from monozygotic twins, unrelated adults of various ages and cord blood to test whether fetal clonotypes persist. Replicate twin experiments were performed at different times using different library preparation protocols to rule out contamination.

Concerning this clonotype: It lacks a known antigen. Nothing much larger sits one base from this clone, and base qualities are not available.

V was cut back by 4 bases and J by 1 base, leaving a gap of 11 bases between them. The CDR3 sequence holds 14 residues, the cysteine and phenylalanine included. This entry keeps only the CDR3 DNA: 42 bases, framed from base 1. The germline V gene provides CDR1 SGHRS and CDR2 YFSETQ. Receptors were amplified or captured by 5' RACE. Sequencing took place on an Illumina HiSeq 2000. A universal primer binding site was added through template switching, and the final cDNA carried a unique molecular identifier so that TCR cDNA molecules could be counted accurately. Specific primers in the conserved constant-segment region were used to synthesize first-strand cDNA for TCR alpha and beta chains. To control for contamination, every cDNA library carried two barcodes: a SMART-Mk sample barcode plus Illumina barcodes. TruSeq adapter sequences, together with Illumina sample barcodes, were added in two successive PCR steps. Sequencing of the TCR alpha and beta cDNA libraries was done on the Illumina HiSeq platform using custom primers. The authors processed their data as follows. Unique molecular identifiers were extracted from raw reads with MiGEC, and CDR3 positions were determined with MiXCR. For each individual, recombination models were inferred using an EM algorithm with the repgenHMM and IGoR tools. The analysis of shared clonotypes was done with the tcR package in R, with sharing normalized by the product of cloneset sizes. To study raw recombination without the effects of thymic and clonal selection, out-of-frame nonproductive sequences were analyzed. Through fastp at Q25 and MiXCR, TCRdb rebuilt clones from the public reads, retaining in-frame beta chains. Merged by CDR3 protein, the rows form single entries marked with the most common genes and DNA. These V and J calls derive from TCRdb rather than the authors' analysis. The sample table contains hundreds of thousands of distinct CDR3 sequences; only one count was recorded for 20% to 25% of them. The top ten clones comprise about 0.5% of the sample.

Findings and caveats that apply to the study as a whole: Invariant T cells such as MAIT and iNKT could partly confound zero-insertion analyses, although diverse VJ usage argued against such confounding for most clonotypes. Compared with coincidental sharing between unrelated individuals, an excess of low generation-probability sequences was observed among out-of-frame TCR alpha sequences shared between twins. Because the same donors could not be followed over many years, the conclusions depended on cross-sectional statistical analysis. Abundant cord blood beta clonotypes had fewer insertions, young adult naive repertoires showed a similar but weaker trend, and memory repertoires showed no such trend. In monozygotic twins, recombination models systematically underestimated out-of-frame TCR alpha sharing, but the models matched the sharing seen between unrelated individuals. A weaker excess of twin sharing was found in beta out-of-frame sequences because the signal-to-noise ratio was lowered by fewer shared sequences.

All donors were healthy Caucasians. The twin cohort consisted of three pairs of female monozygotic twins, all aged roughly 18 to 29 years. Positive isolation kits from Invitrogen were used to isolate CD4+ and CD8+ T cell populations. The same data also went into a second study, on yellow fever vaccine responses in identical twins. The second source states: The T cell response to vaccination in identical twins was reported by the authors to appear partly convergent and partly personalized. The study precisely tracked vaccine-responding T cell clones in identical twins.

The TCR originated in a woman in her late teens or twenties in good health. Recombination joined TRBV5-1 with TRBJ2-5; TRBD1 is a possible D gene, resting on 5 matching bases. The sequenced sample consisted of CD4+ T cells sorted from blood. Here the CDR3 is given as CASSSTGFQETQYF. The sequenced DNA: TGCGCCAGCAGCAGCACAGGATTCCAAGAGACCCAGTACTTC.